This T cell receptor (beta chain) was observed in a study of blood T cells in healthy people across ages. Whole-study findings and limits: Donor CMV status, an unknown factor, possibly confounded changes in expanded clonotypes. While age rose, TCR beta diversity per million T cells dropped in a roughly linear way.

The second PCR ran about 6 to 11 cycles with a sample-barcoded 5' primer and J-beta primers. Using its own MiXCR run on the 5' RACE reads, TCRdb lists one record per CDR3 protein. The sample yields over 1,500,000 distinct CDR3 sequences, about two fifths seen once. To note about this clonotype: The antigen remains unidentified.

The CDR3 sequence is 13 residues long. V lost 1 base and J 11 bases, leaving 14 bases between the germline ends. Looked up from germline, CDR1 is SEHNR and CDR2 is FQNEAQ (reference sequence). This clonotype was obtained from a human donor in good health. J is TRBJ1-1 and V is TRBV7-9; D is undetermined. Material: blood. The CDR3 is CASSLGALRAAFF. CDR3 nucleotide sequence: TGTGCCAGCAGCTTAGGGGCCCTTAGGGCGGCTTTCTTT.